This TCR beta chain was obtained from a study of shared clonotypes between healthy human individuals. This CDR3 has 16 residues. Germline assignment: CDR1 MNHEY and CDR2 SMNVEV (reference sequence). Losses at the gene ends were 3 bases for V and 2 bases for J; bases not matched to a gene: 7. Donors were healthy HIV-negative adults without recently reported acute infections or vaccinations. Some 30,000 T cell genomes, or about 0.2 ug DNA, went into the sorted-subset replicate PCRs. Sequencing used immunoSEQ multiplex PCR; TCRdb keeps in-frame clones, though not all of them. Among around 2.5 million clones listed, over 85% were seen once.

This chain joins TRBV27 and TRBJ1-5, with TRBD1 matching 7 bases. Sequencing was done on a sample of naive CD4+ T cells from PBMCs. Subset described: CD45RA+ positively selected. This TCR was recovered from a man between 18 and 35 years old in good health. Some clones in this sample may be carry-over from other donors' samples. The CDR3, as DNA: TGTGCCAGCAGTTTCATAGGTCAGGGGGGCAATCAGCCCCAGCATTTT. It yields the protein CASSFIGQGGNQPQHF.